This T cell receptor (beta chain) was sequenced during a study of early T cells in non-severe SARS-CoV-2 infection. Study conclusions and caveats: Comparison of clonotypes with VDJdb favored anti-spike CD8 responses while missing private and CD4 specificities.

In this sample, this clonotype turned up many times. Its antigen is unknown. V lost 2 bases and J lost 6; bases outside the gene matches: 5. The CDR3 extends over 16 amino acids. Germline CDR1 reads SGHAT; CDR2 reads FQNNGV. Unique molecular identifier tags were affixed to discrete cDNA molecules. TCRdb re-called the 5' RACE reads through MiXCR, storing one row per CDR3 protein. The sample includes some 80,000 distinct CDR3 sequences, approximately 12% of them seen just once. V and J are TRBV11-2 and TRBJ2-1; the match to TRBD1 covers 12 bases. The sequencing here drew on whole blood, taken at baseline. This TCR was recovered from an adult who was a healthcare worker with PCR-confirmed SARS-CoV-2 infection or an uninfected control (not recorded which). The donor label of this sample is uncertain. The CDR3 loop reads CASSLTGQGASNEQFF. The CDR3 DNA reads TGTGCCAGCAGCTTAACGGGACAGGGGGCAAGCAATGAGCAGTTCTTC.